The next 7 T cell receptor beta chains were all read from a single sample in a study of regulatory T cells in long-lasting Graves disease. Assembly of TCR beta libraries relied on iRepertoire HTBI primers together with Arm-PCR of CDR3 regions. MiXCR, run by TCRdb on the multiplex PCR reads, gives a single entry per CDR3 protein. The sample lists about half a million distinct CDR3 sequences, about 12% occurring once. The sample's time point: newly diagnosed GD, antithyroid drugs for less than 3 months. RNA isolated from PBMCs was used to make the TCR library. Separately, the same data were catalogued under a study of T cells in Graves' hyperthyroidism and ophthalmopathy.

Sequenced here: peripheral blood mononuclear cells (PBMCs), sampled at new diagnosis, from a patient treated with antithyroid drugs. The receptor source for this set is a woman younger than 45 with Graves disease.

This clonotype appeared many times. The CDR3 sequence: CASSFDQGAETQYF. CDR3 coding DNA: TGTGCCAGCAGCTTCGATCAGGGAGCGGAGACCCAGTACTTC. This chain uses TRBV7-2 with TRBJ2-5; D may be TRBD1 or TRBD2 (5 bases each). Germline CDR1 and CDR2: SGHTA and FQGNSA. This CDR3 contains 14 residues. V gave up 3 bases and J gave up 5 bases, with 13 bases separating them.

This clonotype was seen at least ten times. This chain joins TRBV7-2 and TRBJ1-1, with D unresolved. Per germline, CDR1 SGHTA and CDR2 FQGNSA. V lost 5 bases to trimming and J lost 8 bases, with 15 bases between them. The CDR3 totals 13 residues. The CDR3 sequence is CASSLKVSTEAFF. The CDR3 DNA follows: TGTGCCAGCAGCCTTAAGGTTTCCACCGAAGCTTTCTTT. The whole variable domain, filled in from reference TRBV7-2 and TRBJ1-1, reads GAGVSQSPSNKVTEKGKDVELRCDPISGHTALYWYRQSLGQGLEFLIYFQGNSAPDKSGLPSDRFSAERTGGSVSTLTIQRTQQEDSAVYLCASSLKVSTEAFFGQGTRLTVV.

This clonotype came up many times. J is TRBJ2-5 and V is TRBV3-1; the D gene is possibly TRBD2 (5 bases). V was shortened by 3 bases and J by 5 bases, with 16 bases between the two germline ends. Germline V lookup: CDR1 LGHDT, CDR2 YNNKEL (reference sequence). The CDR3 has 15 residues. The chain's CDR3 is CASSQGDGESETQYF. CDR3 in DNA: TGTGCCAGCAGCCAGGGAGATGGGGAGTCGGAGACCCAGTACTTC.

The chain combines TRBV29-1 with TRBJ2-3, with a tentative D call TRBD2 (6 bases). The germline V and J ends were trimmed by 1 base and 1 base, with 15 bases remaining between them. This CDR3 is 16 amino acids long. CDR1 SQVTM and CDR2 ANQGSEA come from the germline V gene. CDR3 nucleotides: TGCAGCGTTGAAGGGGTCGGGGGAGCAGGCACAGATACGCAGTATTTT. Translated: CSVEGVGGAGTDTQYF.

The table lists this clonotype with many counts. The V gene is TRBV13, the J gene TRBJ2-5; D may match TRBD1 or TRBD2 (6 bases each). Trimming left V 5 bases short and J 3 bases short, with 13 bases between. Germline CDR1 and CDR2: PRHDT and FYEKMQ (reference sequence). The CDR3 spans 14 residues. The CDR3, as DNA: TGTGCCAGCAGCCCGGGGGCAGGGGAAGAGACCCAGTACTTC. Translated: CASSPGAGEETQYF.

The genes are TRBV7-9 and TRBJ1-3, with unresolved D. Trimming removed 0 bases at V and 0 bases at J, with 9 bases between. The germline CDR1 and CDR2 sequences are SEHNR and FQNEAQ (reference sequence). This CDR3 is 16 amino acids long. The CDR3 DNA reads TGTGCCAGCAGCTTAGCGTGGGTAACCTCTGGAAACACCATATATTTT. This translates into CASSLAWVTSGNTIYF.

This clonotype has at least ten counts. The J gene is TRBJ1-1, the V gene TRBV12-3 or TRBV12-4; D gene ambiguous. This CDR3 is built from 15 residues. Trimming left V 8 bases short and J 1 base short, with 17 bases between. CDR3 protein: CASGFSVRANTEAFF. The CDR3 region has the DNA TGTGCCAGCGGGTTCTCCGTGAGGGCGAACACTGAAGCTTTCTTT.